The 24 T cell receptor beta chains below were found in one sample sequenced in a study of vaccination effects on CD4 cells after COVID-19 (dated by TCRdb to between 2022 and 2023). To identify antigen-specific CD4+ T cell clonotypes by their expansion, the ViraFEST assay first stimulated PBMC with viral peptide pools and then applied TCR sequencing. After approximately eleven days of culture, CD4+ T cells were isolated with the EasySep CD4+ T cell isolation kit. Each participant received two doses of an mRNA SARS-CoV-2 vaccine, either BNT162b2 or mRNA-1273. Their antigens are not known. Library creation used the immunoSEQ multiplex PCR assay. Not all clones reach the TCRdb copy of this immuneACCESS table, which keeps in-frame sequences only. Checked studies attribute under half of the gap to unresolved V genes and leave the rest unexplained. This sample lists roughly 30,000 clones; 55% to 85% were detected once. 7% to 9.5% of the sample goes to the ten largest clones.

Sequenced material: CD4+ T cells from PBMCs cultured with HCoV-NL63 spike peptides, taken after COVID-19 vaccination. The sample's cell subset or site label is to be understood as: HCoV-NL63 spike overlapping peptide pool stimulation. The receptors here all came from a human donor who received a COVID-19 vaccine.

V and J are TRBV21-1 and TRBJ2-1; the table gives TRBD1 as D, unverified against the DNA. TRBV21-1 is a known pseudogene. CDR3 length equals 14 residues. As DNA, the CDR3 is TGTGCTCCTTTTGAACAGACCTCCTACAATGAGCAGTTCTTC. It is translated as CAPFEQTSYNEQFF.

The rearrangement links TRBV12-5 to TRBJ1-1, with TRBD1 identical over 7 bases. The germline gives CDR1 LGHNT, CDR2 FRNRAP. V lost 0 bases and J lost 4; bases outside the gene matches: 8. The CDR3 runs 16 residues. In DNA form, the CDR3 reads TGTGCTAGTGGTTTGGTATTGGGGAAGGGGGCCACTGAAGCTTTCTTT. Its translation: CASGLVLGKGATEAFF.

A single count supports this clone. V gene TRBV5-1 combines with J gene TRBJ2-1; 11 bases are a match to TRBD2. This CDR3 is built from 15 residues. The trim removed 6 bases at V and 4 bases at J, leaving 6 bases unmatched. Germline V gene lookup returns CDR1 SGHRS and CDR2 YFSETQ. The CDR3 DNA is TGCGCCAGCACCACGACTAGCGGGGCGTACAATGAGCAGTTCTTC. This sequence encodes CASTTTSGAYNEQFF.

The chain has TRBV11-2 and TRBJ2-7; D could derive from TRBD1 or TRBD2 (5 bases each). This CDR3 spans 17 amino acids. Trimming shortened V by 1 base and J by 3 bases, and 19 bases separated the two germline ends. Germline CDR1 and CDR2: SGHAT and FQNNGV. CDR3 residues: CASSLGYWGTDNYEQYF. CDR3 nucleotides: TGTGCCAGCAGCTTAGGATATTGGGGGACGGATAACTACGAGCAGTACTTC.

This clone appeared once. CDR3 in DNA: TGTGCCATCAGAAGACGGGACAAGCCCTACGAGCAGTACTTC. Residues: CAIRRRDKPYEQYF. The chain carries TRBV10-3 and TRBJ2-7; a weak D match, TRBD1 (6 bases). CDR1 ENHRY and CDR2 SYGVKD come from the germline V gene. The length of the CDR3 is 14 residues. With 6 bases removed from V and 2 bases from J, the gap between germline ends came to 14 bases.

The chain employs TRBV11-2 and TRBJ1-2; D unresolved. Germline CDR1 SGHAT, CDR2 FQNNGV. V lost 3 bases to trimming and J lost 8 bases, with 10 bases between them. The CDR3 is 12 residues long. As DNA, the CDR3 is TGTGCCAGCAGCTTTGAGGGTGTGGGCTACACCTTC. Amino acids: CASSFEGVGYTF.

The table lists this clone with a few counts. The chain combines TRBV6-5 with TRBJ1-1, with 8 bases that match TRBD1. V lost 6 bases and J lost 4; bases outside the gene matches: 4. CDR3 length: 13 amino acids. Germline V gives CDR1 MNHEY, CDR2 SVGAGI. This CDR3 reads CASRSRGLTEAFF. CDR3 DNA: TGTGCCAGCAGGAGCAGGGGGCTCACTGAAGCTTTCTTT.

This clone was seen a handful of times. The V call is TRBV6-5, the J call TRBJ2-7; no clear D gene. Trimming took 0 bases from V and 6 from J, leaving 12 bases between them. The CDR3 runs 14 residues. Germline V CDR1 and CDR2: MNHEY, SVGAGI. The CDR3 spells CASSYSGVRGEQYF. For the CDR3, the DNA is TGTGCCAGCAGTTACTCGGGTGTCAGAGGCGAGCAGTACTTC.

The chain links TRBV5-1 to TRBJ2-3; 8 nucleotides agree with TRBD1. Trimming cost V 4 bases and J 2 bases; bases outside gene matches: 9. The CDR3 is 16 amino acids. CDR1 and CDR2 from the germline V gene are SGHRS and YFSETQ. The CDR3 sequence: CASSTPPGQVTDTQYF. DNA of the CDR3: TGCGCCAGCAGCACGCCGCCGGGACAGGTCACAGATACGCAGTATTTT.

V and J are TRBV11-2 and TRBJ2-1; TRBD2 aligns across 8 bases. CDR1 SGHAT and CDR2 FQNNGV come from the germline V gene. Trimming removed 6 bases from V and 0 bases from J; junction bases left unmatched: 7. This CDR3 comprises 16 residues. The CDR3 DNA follows: TGTGCCAGCAGAAAAACTCGGGGGGGCTCCTACAATGAGCAGTTCTTC. This encodes CASRKTRGGSYNEQFF.

The chain couples TRBV6-6 to TRBJ1-3; 7 nucleotides agree with TRBD1. Germline V gene sequence: CDR1 MNHNY, CDR2 SVGAGI (reference sequence). The CDR3 sequence is 15 residues long. V shed 5 bases, J shed 0 bases, and the junction held 4 bases outside the gene matches. For the CDR3, the DNA is TGTGCCAGCAGTCGACAGGGAATCTCTGGAAACACCATATATTTT. Its translation is CASSRQGISGNTIYF.

CDR3 protein: CASSSGGAGNEQFF. As DNA, the CDR3 is TGTGCCAGCAGTAGCGGGGGGGCTGGCAATGAGCAGTTCTTC. The rearrangement joins TRBV6-5 to TRBJ2-1, with TRBD2 matching 10 bases. The CDR3 length is 14 residues. Per the germline V gene, CDR1 is MNHEY and CDR2 is SVGAGI. Trimming removed 5 bases from V and 6 bases from J; junction bases left unmatched: 4.

The chain links TRBV2 to TRBJ2-3, with TRBD2 matching 10 bases. CDR1 SNHLY and CDR2 FYNNEI come from the germline V gene. CDR3 length: 17 amino acids. With 5 bases clipped from V and 0 bases from J, the junction kept 8 bases outside the gene matches. The CDR3: CASSLEIAGGSTDTQYF. The CDR3 region has the DNA TGTGCCAGCAGTCTAGAAATAGCGGGGGGAAGCACAGATACGCAGTATTTT.

This clone occurred a few times. The V and J genes are TRBV9 and TRBJ1-5; D gene unclear. CDR1 and CDR2 from the germline V gene are SGDLS and YYNGEE. The CDR3 length is 15 residues. Trimming removed 0 bases at V and 0 bases at J, with 7 bases between. CDR3 in amino acids: CASSVGSVSNQPQHF. The CDR3, as DNA: TGTGCCAGCAGCGTAGGGTCCGTTAGCAATCAGCCCCAGCATTTT.

This chain joins TRBV6-1 and TRBJ2-7; the D gene is possibly TRBD2 (5 bases). Trimming left V 3 bases short and J 3 bases short, with 12 bases between. The CDR3 consists of 14 residues. CDR1 and CDR2 from the germline V gene are MNHNS and SASEGT. CDR3 protein: CASSDVTGGYEQYF. CDR3 nucleotides: TGTGCCAGCAGTGACGTGACTGGAGGCTACGAGCAGTACTTC.

This clone was counted only a few times. V usage is TRBV10-1 and J usage is TRBJ2-3, with TRBD2 as a possible D gene (5 bases). Germline CDR1 WNHNN, CDR2 SYGVQD (reference sequence). The CDR3 runs 16 residues. Trimming stripped 0 bases from V and 0 bases from J, with 10 bases between. The CDR3: CASSESIGGSTDTQYF. In nucleotides, the CDR3 is TGCGCCAGCAGTGAGTCGATAGGCGGGAGCACAGATACGCAGTATTTT.

This clone came up once. V is TRBV2 and J is TRBJ1-1; D uncertain. V dropped 0 bases and J dropped 0 bases, with 5 bases sitting between them. The CDR3 covers 14 residues. CDR1 is SNHLY, CDR2 FYNNEI, per germline. The CDR3 DNA follows: TGTGCCAGCAGTGAAGCAGTTGTGAACACTGAAGCTTTCTTT. Translating gives CASSEAVVNTEAFF.

This chain connects TRBV6-1 to TRBJ2-7; no reliable D call. CDR3 length: 15 amino acids. Germline CDR1 reads MNHNS; CDR2 reads SASEGT. The germline V and J ends were trimmed by 2 bases and 2 bases, with 13 bases remaining between them. The DNA for the CDR3 is TGTGCCAGCAGTGAACAGCGCTCGGTTGCCTACGAGCAGTACTTC. As protein: CASSEQRSVAYEQYF.

V usage is TRBV27 and J usage is TRBJ1-1; D gene uncertain. The CDR3 sequence is 14 residues long. Looked up from germline, CDR1 is MNHEY and CDR2 is SMNVEV (reference sequence). With 6 bases removed from V and 0 bases from J, the gap between germline ends came to 11 bases. CDR3 sequence: CASSSIRMNTEAFF. DNA for the CDR3: TGTGCCAGCAGCTCGATCCGAATGAACACTGAAGCTTTCTTT.

CDR3 in DNA: TGTGCCAGTAGTATAGTCTTAATGGGACAGGAAGAGACCCAGTACTTC. This sequence encodes CASSIVLMGQEETQYF. The chain is built from TRBV19 and TRBJ2-5, with 8 bases fitting TRBD1. The J segment lost 3 bases and the V segment lost 1 base, leaving 7 bases of the junction unmatched. Germline V CDR1 and CDR2: LNHDA, SQIVND (reference sequence). The CDR3 has 16 residues.

This chain joins TRBV3-1 (or the pseudogene TRBV3-2) and TRBJ2-7; D unresolved. Deletions cut 4 bases from V and 0 bases from J, with 10 bases between. This CDR3 contains 14 residues. Germline V lookup: CDR1 LGHDT, CDR2 YNNKEL (reference sequence). CDR3: CASSPGQLSYEQYF. The CDR3 DNA is TGTGCCAGCAGCCCCGGGCAACTCTCCTACGAGCAGTACTTC.

This rearrangement joins TRBV5-6 to TRBJ2-2, with TRBD2 identical over 13 bases. The CDR3 has 17 amino acids. Germline values: CDR1 SGHDT, CDR2 YYEEEE. The junction had 4 bases not matched to a gene; V was cut back by 1 base and J by 4 bases. The CDR3 DNA sequence: TGTGCCAGCAGCTTGACTAGCGGGAGGGCCGGCACCGGGGAGCTGTTTTTT. This gives the protein CASSLTSGRAGTGELFF.

This clone was seen a few times. The J gene is TRBJ2-7, the V gene TRBV6-5, with TRBD2 identical over 9 bases. Germline CDR1 and CDR2: MNHEY and SVGAGI. Unmatched junction bases numbered 5, after V lost 6 bases and J lost 2 bases. CDR3 size: 14 residues. The CDR3 here is CASSLTSGPYEQYF. CDR3 DNA sequence: TGTGCCAGCAGCCTTACTAGCGGGCCCTACGAGCAGTACTTC.

The chain recombines TRBV4-1 with TRBJ2-6; D unclear. V lost 0 bases, J lost 1 base, and 7 bases lay in between. From germline, CDR1 is MGHRA and CDR2 YSYEKL. The CDR3 consists of 16 residues. The CDR3 DNA is TGCGCCAGCAGCCAAGACTGGGCTTCTGGGGCCAACGTCCTGACTTTC. Translating gives CASSQDWASGANVLTF.